Following are 11 T cell receptor beta chains from one sample sequenced in a study of early T cells in non-severe SARS-CoV-2 infection (dated by TCRdb to the early 2020s). Libraries were constructed by 5' RACE. TCRdb lists the instrument as NextSeq 500. The public reads were reprocessed in TCRdb via fastp at Q25 and MiXCR, keeping in-frame beta chains. CDR3 protein sequences are deduplicated, and each keeps its most common genes and DNA. The sample table shows tens of thousands of distinct CDR3 sequences, and approximately 5.1% are seen once. 24% of the sample is in the top ten clones. Material: whole blood. All receptors derive from an adult who was a healthcare worker with PCR-confirmed SARS-CoV-2 infection or an uninfected control (not recorded which).

This clonotype has ten or more counts. V usage is TRBV28 and J usage is TRBJ2-4; TRBD2 matches 7 bases. The CDR3 runs 17 residues. V lost 5 bases, J lost 0 bases, and 10 bases stayed unmatched. Germline lookup yields CDR1 MDHEN and CDR2 SYDVKM. CDR3 DNA: TGTGCCAGCAGTCCCGGGACTACGGTTCTAGCCAAAAACATTCAGTACTTC. Protein: CASSPGTTVLAKNIQYF. The full variable domain, rest sourced from reference TRBV28 and TRBJ2-4, is DVKVTQSSRYLVKRTGEKVFLECVQDMDHENMFWYRQDPGLGLRLIYFSYDVKMKEKGDIPEGYSVSREKKERFSLILESASTNQTSMYLCASSPGTTVLAKNIQYFGAGTRLSVL.

This clonotype was observed many times. The V gene is TRBV4-2, the J gene TRBJ1-1, with D tentatively TRBD1 (5 bases). Germline V gene lookup returns CDR1 LGHNA and CDR2 YNFKEQ. V was clipped by 1 base and J by 3 bases, with 15 bases between them. This CDR3 region has 16 residues. CDR3 DNA sequence: TGTGCCAGCAGCCAAGGCTGGATAGCCAGGGACACTGAAGCTTTCTTT. Encoded protein: CASSQGWIARDTEAFF.

V and J are TRBV5-1 and TRBJ1-6; D unclear. Germline CDR1 SGHRS, CDR2 YFSETQ. The CDR3 loop spans 14 amino acids. V was clipped by 0 bases and J by 7 bases, with 8 bases between them. The CDR3 DNA follows: TGCGCCAGCAGCTTGGGATGGTCGAATTCACCCCTCCACTTT. This gives the protein CASSLGWSNSPLHF.

This clonotype was seen repeatedly, ten times or more. This chain joins TRBV20-1 and TRBJ1-5; 9 bases agree with TRBD1. The V gene end was trimmed by 6 bases and the J gene end by 7 bases; junction bases not matched to a gene: 7. Germline CDR1 and CDR2: DFQATT and SNEGSKA (reference sequence). The length of the CDR3 is 13 residues. In DNA form, the CDR3 reads TGCAGTGCGTGTGACAGGGGGGGACAGCCCCAGCATTTT. Its protein is CSACDRGGQPQHF.

This clonotype has only a few counts. The genes are TRBV3-1 and TRBJ2-5, with D uncertain. Germline-derived CDR1 and CDR2 are LGHDT and YNNKEL (reference sequence). This CDR3 contains 16 residues. Trimming pared 0 bases from V and 7 bases from J, leaving 18 bases between. The CDR3 DNA reads as TGTGCCAGCAGCCAAGATCTAATGGGCCGCTCAAGGACCCAGTACTTC. This encodes CASSQDLMGRSRTQYF.

This clonotype was counted ten times or more. As DNA, the CDR3 is TGCGCCAGCAGCTTGGGGCAGACTGGGGACATTCAGTACTTC. Its translation: CASSLGQTGDIQYF. V and J are TRBV5-1 and TRBJ2-4; D unclear. Germline V lookup: CDR1 SGHRS, CDR2 YFSETQ. This CDR3 has 14 residues. V lost 0 bases and J 8 bases, leaving 12 bases between the germline ends.

The CDR3 DNA is TGTGCCACCAGCAGGGACAGTCACCAAGAGACCCAGTACTTC. Encoded protein: CATSRDSHQETQYF. The rearrangement uses TRBV15 and TRBJ2-5, with D maybe TRBD1 (6 bases). V was cut by 3 bases and J by 0 bases, with 8 bases left in between. Germline CDR1 is LNHNV and CDR2 is YYDKDF (reference sequence). The CDR3 spans 14 residues.

This clonotype was picked up many times. The V and J genes are TRBV20-1 and TRBJ2-7; either TRBD1 or TRBD2 may supply D (6 bases each). The CDR3 spans 17 residues. The V gene lost 0 bases and the J gene lost 3 bases, with 21 bases spanning the gap. CDR1 and CDR2 (germline): DFQATT, SNEGSKA (reference sequence). This chain's CDR3 is CSARDWRSGAGDYEQYF. The CDR3 region has the DNA TGCAGTGCTAGAGATTGGAGGTCGGGGGCGGGTGACTACGAGCAGTACTTC.

This clonotype was found a few times. The chain carries TRBV30 and TRBJ1-1, with TRBD1 matching 7 bases. Germline loops: CDR1 GTSNPN, CDR2 SVGIG (reference sequence). This CDR3 contains 12 residues. With 0 bases clipped from V and 11 bases from J, the junction kept 6 bases outside the gene matches. DNA for the CDR3: TGTGCCTGGAGTGTGCCAGGGGGTATGGCTTTCTTT. It is translated as CAWSVPGGMAFF. Full variable domain (remainder filled in from reference TRBV30 and TRBJ1-1): SQTIHQWPATLVQPVGSPLSLECTVEGTSNPNLYWYRQAAGRGLQLLFYSVGIGQISSEVPQNLSASRPQDRQFILSSKKLLLSDSGFYLCAWSVPGGMAFFGQGTRLTVV.

This clonotype was recorded many times. The chain recombines TRBV7-9 with TRBJ2-2; TRBD2 aligns across 10 bases. V dropped 5 bases and J dropped 3; count of bases not matched to a gene: 6. CDR1 is SEHNR and CDR2 is FQNEAQ in the germline V gene (reference sequence). The CDR3 consists of 16 residues. CDR3 residues: CASSRPSGGYTGELFF. The CDR3 DNA reads as TGTGCCAGCAGCAGACCTAGCGGGGGCTACACCGGGGAGCTGTTTTTT.

The sample holds many counts of this clonotype. The V gene is TRBV29-1, the J gene TRBJ2-6; D is unresolved. The V gene's germline CDR1 is SQVTM and CDR2 ANQGSEA. CDR3 length: 14 residues. Trimming shortened V by 4 bases and J by 2 bases, and 9 bases separated the two germline ends. The CDR3 DNA follows: TGCAGCGTTGGAGTAAGCGCTGGGGCCAACGTCCTGACTTTC. It translates to CSVGVSAGANVLTF.